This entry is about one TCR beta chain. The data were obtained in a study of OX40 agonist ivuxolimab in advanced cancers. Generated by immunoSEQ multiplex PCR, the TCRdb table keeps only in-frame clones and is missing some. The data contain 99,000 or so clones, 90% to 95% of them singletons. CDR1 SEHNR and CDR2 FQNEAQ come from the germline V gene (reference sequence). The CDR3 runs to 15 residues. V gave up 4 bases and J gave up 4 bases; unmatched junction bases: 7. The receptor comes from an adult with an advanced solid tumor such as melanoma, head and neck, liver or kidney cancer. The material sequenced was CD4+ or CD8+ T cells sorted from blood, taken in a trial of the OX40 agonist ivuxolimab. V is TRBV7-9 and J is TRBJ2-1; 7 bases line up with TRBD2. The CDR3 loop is CASSSPLADYNEQFF. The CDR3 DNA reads TGTGCCAGCAGCTCGCCCCTAGCGGATTACAATGAGCAGTTCTTC. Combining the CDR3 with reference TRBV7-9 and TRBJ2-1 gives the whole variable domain DTGVSQNPRHKITKRGQNVTFRCDPISEHNRLYWYRQTLGQGPEFLTYFQNEAQLEKSRLLSDRFSAERPKGSFSTLEIQRTEQGDSAMYLCASSSPLADYNEQFFGPGTRLTVL.